This T cell receptor (beta chain) comes out of a study of blood T cell repertoires in COVID-19. About the research overall: Each recovered donor of Cohort 3 presented with two negative PCRs, clearance, or symptom resolution.

Per the authors' pipeline: Researchers report that nucleated cell counts were estimated from reference gene primer amplification. Sequencing used immunoSEQ multiplex PCR; TCRdb keeps in-frame clones, though not all of them. Clone size and V and J calls were adopted from that table, with D and trimming inferred from the DNA. The repertoire includes under 200,000 clones, roughly 85% of them detected once, and roughly 19% sits in the top ten. Ages ranged from roughly 18 to 100 years, with residence in under 25 US areas. Self-reported history from a screening survey and questionnaire set each donor's cohort. About this clone itself: This same CDR3 is encoded by further DNA sequences in the sample.

CDR1 MNHEY and CDR2 SMNVEV come from the germline V gene (reference sequence). The CDR3 loop spans 14 amino acids. The V segment lost 6 bases and the J segment 1 base; nucleotides outside the gene matches: 2. The chain carries TRBV27 and TRBJ2-7; 11 nucleotides align to TRBD1. The sample was PBMCs or T cells enriched from blood (not recorded which). The receptor comes from a woman in her 70s in a cohort exposed to, infected with or recovered from COVID-19 (not recorded which). The CDR3 loop reads CASSRDRGSYEQYF. As DNA, the CDR3 is TGTGCCAGCAGCCGGGACAGGGGGTCCTACGAGCAGTACTTC.